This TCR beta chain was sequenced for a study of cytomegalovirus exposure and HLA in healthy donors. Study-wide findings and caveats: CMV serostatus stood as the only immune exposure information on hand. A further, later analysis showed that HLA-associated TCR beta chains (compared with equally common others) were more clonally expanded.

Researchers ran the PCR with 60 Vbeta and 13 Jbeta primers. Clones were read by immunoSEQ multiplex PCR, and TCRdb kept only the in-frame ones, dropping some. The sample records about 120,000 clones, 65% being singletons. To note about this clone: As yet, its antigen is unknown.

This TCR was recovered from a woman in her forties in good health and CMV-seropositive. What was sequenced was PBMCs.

CDR3: CASCVGSGQGVDEQFF. The CDR3 DNA is TGTGCCAGCTGTGTTGGGTCGGGACAGGGGGTCGATGAGCAGTTCTTC. The genes are TRBV7-8 and TRBJ2-1, with 11 bases identical to TRBD1. The J segment lost 8 bases and the V segment lost 8 bases, leaving 14 bases of the junction unmatched. The CDR3 runs 16 residues. CDR1 and CDR2 (germline): SGHVS, FQNEAQ.